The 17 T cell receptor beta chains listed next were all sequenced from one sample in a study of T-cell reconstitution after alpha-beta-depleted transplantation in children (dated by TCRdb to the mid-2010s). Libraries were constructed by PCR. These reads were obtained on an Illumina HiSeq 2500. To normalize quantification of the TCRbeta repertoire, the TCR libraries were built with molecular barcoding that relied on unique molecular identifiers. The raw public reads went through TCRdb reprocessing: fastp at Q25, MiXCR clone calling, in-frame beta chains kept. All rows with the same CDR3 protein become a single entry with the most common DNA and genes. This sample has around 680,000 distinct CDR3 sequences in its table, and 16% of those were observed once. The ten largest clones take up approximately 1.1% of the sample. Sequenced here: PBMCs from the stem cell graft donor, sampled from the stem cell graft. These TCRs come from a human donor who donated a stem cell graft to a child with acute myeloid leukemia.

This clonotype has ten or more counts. CDR3 sequence (DNA): TGTGCCAGCAGCCCAACGACCATGACCAATCAGCCCCAGCATTTT. This codes for CASSPTTMTNQPQHF. The V call is TRBV6-5, the J call TRBJ1-5; D is unresolved. V lost 6 bases to trimming and J lost 3 bases, with 15 bases between them. The length of the CDR3 is 15 residues. Per germline, CDR1 MNHEY and CDR2 SVGAGI.

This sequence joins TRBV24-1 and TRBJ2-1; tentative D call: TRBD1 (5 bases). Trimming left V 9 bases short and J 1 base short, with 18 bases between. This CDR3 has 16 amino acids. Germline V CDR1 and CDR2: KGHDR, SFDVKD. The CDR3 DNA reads TGTGCCACCGGACCCGTGGGGTCAGGGTCCTACAATGAGCAGTTCTTC. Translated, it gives CATGPVGSGSYNEQFF.

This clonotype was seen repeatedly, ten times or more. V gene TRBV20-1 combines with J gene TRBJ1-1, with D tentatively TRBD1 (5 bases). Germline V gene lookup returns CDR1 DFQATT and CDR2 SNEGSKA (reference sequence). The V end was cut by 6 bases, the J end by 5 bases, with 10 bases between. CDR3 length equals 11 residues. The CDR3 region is CSAHGGTEAFF. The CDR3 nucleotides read TGCAGTGCCCACGGGGGGACTGAAGCTTTCTTT.

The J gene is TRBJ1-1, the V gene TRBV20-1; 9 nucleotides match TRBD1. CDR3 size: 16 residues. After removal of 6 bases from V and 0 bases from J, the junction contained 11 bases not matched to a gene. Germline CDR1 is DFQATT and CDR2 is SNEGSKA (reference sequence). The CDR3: CSAAQGARLMNTEAFF. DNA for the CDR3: TGCAGTGCAGCACAGGGGGCGCGTTTAATGAACACTGAAGCTTTCTTT.

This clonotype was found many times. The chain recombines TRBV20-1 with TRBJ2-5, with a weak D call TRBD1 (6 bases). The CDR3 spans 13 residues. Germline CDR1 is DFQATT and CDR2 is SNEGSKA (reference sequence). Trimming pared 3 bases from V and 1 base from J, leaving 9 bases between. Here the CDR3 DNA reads TGCAGTGCTAGTAGGACAGCCCAAGAGACCCAGTACTTC. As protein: CSASRTAQETQYF.

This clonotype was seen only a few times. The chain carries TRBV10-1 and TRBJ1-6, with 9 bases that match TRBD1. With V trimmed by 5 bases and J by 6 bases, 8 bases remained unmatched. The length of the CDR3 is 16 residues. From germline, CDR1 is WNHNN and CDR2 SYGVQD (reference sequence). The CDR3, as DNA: TGCGCCAGCAGTCCGGGACAGGGACCTTCTAATTCACCCCTCCACTTT. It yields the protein CASSPGQGPSNSPLHF.

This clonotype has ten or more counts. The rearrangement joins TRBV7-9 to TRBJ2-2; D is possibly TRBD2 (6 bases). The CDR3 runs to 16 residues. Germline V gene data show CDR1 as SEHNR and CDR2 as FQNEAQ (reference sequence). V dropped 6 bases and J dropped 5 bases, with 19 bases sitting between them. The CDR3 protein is CASRLPEGGWTGELFF. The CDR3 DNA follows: TGTGCCAGCAGACTTCCCGAAGGAGGGTGGACCGGGGAGCTGTTTTTT.

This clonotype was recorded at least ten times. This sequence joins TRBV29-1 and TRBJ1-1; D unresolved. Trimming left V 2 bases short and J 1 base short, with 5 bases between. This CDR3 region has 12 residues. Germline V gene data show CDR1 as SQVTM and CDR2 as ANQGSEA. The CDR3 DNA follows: TGCAGCGTTGAACGGCAGAACACTGAAGCTTTCTTT. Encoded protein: CSVERQNTEAFF. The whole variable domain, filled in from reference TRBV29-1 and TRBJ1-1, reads SAVISQKPSRDICQRGTSLTIQCQVDSQVTMMFWYRQQPGQSLTLIATANQGSEATYESGFVIDKFPISRPNLTFSTLTVSNMSPEDSSIYLCSVERQNTEAFFGQGTRLTVV.

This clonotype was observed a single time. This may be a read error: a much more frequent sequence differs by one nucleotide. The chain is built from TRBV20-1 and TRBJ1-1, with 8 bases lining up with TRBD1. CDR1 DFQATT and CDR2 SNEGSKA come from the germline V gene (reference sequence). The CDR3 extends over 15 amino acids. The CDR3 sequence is CCASDRGPANTEAFF. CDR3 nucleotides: TGCTGTGCTAGCGACAGGGGACCCGCGAACACTGAAGCTTTCTTT.

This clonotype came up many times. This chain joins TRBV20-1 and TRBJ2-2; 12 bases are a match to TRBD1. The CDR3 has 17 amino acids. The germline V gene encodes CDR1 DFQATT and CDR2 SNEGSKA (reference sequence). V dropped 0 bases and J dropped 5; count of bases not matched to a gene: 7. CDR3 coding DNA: TGCAGTGCTAGAGATCTGGGACAGGGGGCATCAACCGGGGAGCTGTTTTTT. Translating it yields CSARDLGQGASTGELFF.

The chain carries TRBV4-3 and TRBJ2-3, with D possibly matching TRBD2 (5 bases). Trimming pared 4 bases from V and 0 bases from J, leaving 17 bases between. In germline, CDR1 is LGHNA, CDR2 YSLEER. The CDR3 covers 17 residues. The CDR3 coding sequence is TGCGCCAGCAGCCCCCGGGGTCCGACCACTAGCACAGATACGCAGTATTTT. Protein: CASSPRGPTTSTDTQYF.

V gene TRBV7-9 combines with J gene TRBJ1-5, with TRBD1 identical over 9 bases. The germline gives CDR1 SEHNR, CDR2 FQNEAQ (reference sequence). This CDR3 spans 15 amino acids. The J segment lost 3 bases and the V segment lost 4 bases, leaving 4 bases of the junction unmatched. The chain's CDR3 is CASSSGTGNNQPQHF. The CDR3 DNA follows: TGTGCCAGCAGCTCCGGGACAGGGAACAATCAGCCCCAGCATTTT.

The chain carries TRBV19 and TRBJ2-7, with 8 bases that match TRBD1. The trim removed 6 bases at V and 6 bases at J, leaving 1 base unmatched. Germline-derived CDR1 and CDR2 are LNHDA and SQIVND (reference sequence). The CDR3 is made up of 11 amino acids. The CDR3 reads CASRQGGEQYF. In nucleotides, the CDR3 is TGTGCCAGTAGACAGGGGGGCGAGCAGTACTTC. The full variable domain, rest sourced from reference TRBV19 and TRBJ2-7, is DGGITQSPKYLFRKEGQNVTLSCEQNLNHDAMYWYRQDPGQGLRLIYYSQIVNDFQKGDIAEGYSVSREKKESFPLTVTSAQKNPTAFYLCASRQGGEQYFGPGTRLTVT.

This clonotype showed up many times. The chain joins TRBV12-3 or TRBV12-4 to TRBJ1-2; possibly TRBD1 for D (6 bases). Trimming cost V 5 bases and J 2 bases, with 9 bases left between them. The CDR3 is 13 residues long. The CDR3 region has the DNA TGTGCCAGCAGTACGGACAGCAACTATGGCTACACCTTC. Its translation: CASSTDSNYGYTF.

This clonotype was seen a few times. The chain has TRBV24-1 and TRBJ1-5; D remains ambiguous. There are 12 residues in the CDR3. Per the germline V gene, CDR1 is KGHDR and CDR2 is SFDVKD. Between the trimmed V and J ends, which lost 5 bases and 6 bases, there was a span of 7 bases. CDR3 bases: TGTGCCACCAGTGTCGGGGTTCAGCCCCAGCATTTT. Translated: CATSVGVQPQHF.

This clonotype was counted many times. The CDR3 DNA reads TGCAGTGCCCACAGGGGCCACAATGAGCAGTTCTTC. Its protein product is CSAHRGHNEQFF. This chain connects TRBV20-1 to TRBJ2-1; 7 nucleotides line up with TRBD1. Germline lookup yields CDR1 DFQATT and CDR2 SNEGSKA (reference sequence). The CDR3 sequence is 12 residues long. Losses at the gene ends were 6 bases for V and 5 bases for J; bases not matched to a gene: 4.

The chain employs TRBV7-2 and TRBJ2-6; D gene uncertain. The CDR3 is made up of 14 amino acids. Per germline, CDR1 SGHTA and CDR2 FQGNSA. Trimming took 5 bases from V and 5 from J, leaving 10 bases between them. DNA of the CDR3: TGTGCCAGCAGCCAGCCACTTAGGGCCAACGTCCTGACTTTC. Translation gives CASSQPLRANVLTF.